The clone carrying this T cell receptor beta chain has at least ten counts. The sample originates from a study of T cells in Graves' hyperthyroidism and ophthalmopathy. Amplification targeted TCR beta CDR3 regions from RNA transcripts. HTBI primers were the set used in a first-round RT-PCR of the TCR CDR3. TCRdb ran MiXCR on the multiplex PCR reads and lists one entry per CDR3 protein. Among some 350,000 distinct CDR3 sequences listed, 12% to 15% were seen once. The CDR3 is 15 amino acids. J was trimmed by 2 bases and V by 5 bases; bases with no gene match: 5. Per germline, CDR1 MNHEY and CDR2 SMNVEV (reference sequence).

The source of this sequence is a woman aged 60-70 years with Graves' ophthalmopathy. The chain is built from TRBV27 and TRBJ2-7; 11 nucleotides agree with TRBD2. Sequenced material: blood. For the CDR3, the DNA is TGTGCCAGCAGTCTACGGGGACTAGCGGCCTACGAGCAGTACTTC. Translating it yields CASSLRGLAAYEQYF.